The 9 T cell receptor beta chains below were found in one sample sequenced in a study of blood T cell repertoires in COVID-19. Profiling relied on immunoSEQ multiplex PCR, and the TCRdb table lists in-frame clones only, not all of them. Found here are 90,000 to 120,000 clones, 60% to 85% of them singletons; the top ten hold about 4.3%. Input material: peripheral blood. These receptors originate from a man aged 70-80 years with acute or convalescent COVID-19.

V and J are TRBV12-2 and TRBJ2-1; the table's TRBD2 call for D was not verified on the DNA. TRBV12-2 is a recognized pseudogene. CDR3 size: 17 residues. Here the CDR3 reads CASRLDFAGGLNNEQFF. CDR3 DNA sequence: TGTGCAAGTCGCTTAGACTTCGCGGGGGGGCTTAACAATGAGCAGTTCTTC.

This chain joins TRBV4-3 and TRBJ2-7; possibly TRBD2 for D (7 bases). Trimming removed 2 bases at V and 2 bases at J, with 16 bases between. Per the germline V gene, CDR1 is LGHNA and CDR2 is YSLEER. This CDR3 has 16 residues. CDR3 in amino acids: CASSQNLGGDTYEQYF. CDR3 bases: TGCGCCAGCAGCCAAAATTTAGGGGGGGATACCTACGAGCAGTACTTC.

J is TRBJ2-2 and V is TRBV7-2; 7 nucleotides match TRBD1. This CDR3 is built from 14 residues. J was trimmed by 7 bases and V by 6 bases; bases with no gene match: 8. Looked up from germline, CDR1 is SGHTA and CDR2 is FQGNSA. The CDR3 is CASSRRDRGGELFF. The CDR3 nucleotides are TGTGCCAGCAGTCGCCGGGACAGAGGCGGGGAGCTGTTTTTT.

In this sample, this clone turned up a few times. The chain joins TRBV7-2 to TRBJ1-5; possible D gene TRBD1, 6 bases. The CDR3 sequence is 15 residues long. The V gene lost 5 bases and the J gene lost 6 bases, with 17 bases spanning the gap. Germline V gene data show CDR1 as SGHTA and CDR2 as FQGNSA. CDR3: CASSPSGGAGQPQHF. As DNA, the CDR3 is TGTGCCAGCAGCCCAAGTGGGGGCGCGGGTCAGCCCCAGCATTTT.

The rearrangement links TRBV5-4 to TRBJ1-2, with D perhaps matching TRBD1 (5 bases). This CDR3 spans 13 amino acids. V was trimmed by 9 bases and J by 5 bases, leaving 17 bases between them. Looked up from germline, CDR1 is SGHNT and CDR2 is YYREEE (reference sequence). CDR3 protein: CANNLQDSYGYTF. CDR3 DNA: TGTGCCAACAACCTACAGGATTCTTATGGCTACACCTTC.

A note on this clone: One end of the junction fails to match germline, which may point to a read error. The rearrangement links TRBV2 to TRBJ2-2; 10 bases are a match to TRBD2. The CDR3 covers 15 residues. Germline V gene data show CDR1 as SNHLY and CDR2 as FYNNEI. The CDR3 coding sequence is TGTGCCAGCAGGGAAGGGACTAGCGAGGTCGGGGAGCTGTTTTTT. This gives the protein CASREGTSEVGELFF. Combining the CDR3 with reference TRBV2 and TRBJ2-2 gives the whole variable domain EPEVTQTPSHQVTQMGQEVILRCVPISNHLYFYWYRQILGQKVEFLVSFYNNEISEKSEIFDDQFSVERPDGSNFTLKIRSTKLEDSAMYFCASREGTSEVGELFFGEGSRLTVL.

Here the CDR3 DNA reads TGTGCCAGTAGGGGACAGGGGGCAAGCTATGGCTACACCTTC. Protein sequence: CASRGQGASYGYTF. The chain couples TRBV19 to TRBJ1-2, with 12 bases lining up with TRBD1. The CDR3 sequence is 14 residues long. V shed 6 bases, J shed 4 bases, and the junction held 3 bases outside the gene matches. Per germline, CDR1 LNHDA and CDR2 SQIVND (reference sequence).

The J gene is TRBJ1-4, the V gene TRBV19, with 7 bases lining up with TRBD1. Looked up from germline, CDR1 is LNHDA and CDR2 is SQIVND (reference sequence). V was pared by 9 bases and J by 4 bases, with 5 bases of the junction left unmatched. This CDR3 spans 13 amino acids. The CDR3 loop is CASTGAFNEKLFF. The DNA of the CDR3 is TGTGCCAGCACAGGGGCCTTTAATGAAAAACTGTTTTTT.

The chain recombines TRBV29-1 with TRBJ2-5, with 12 positions matching TRBD2. The CDR3 length is 15 residues. CDR1 and CDR2 (germline): SQVTM, ANQGSEA. The V and J ends lost 3 bases and 5 bases, in that order; junction bases with no gene match: 7. CDR3 coding DNA: TGCAGCGTTGATCTAGCGGGGGGGCTCGGTGAGACCCAGTACTTC. Translation gives CSVDLAGGLGETQYF.